This T cell receptor (beta chain) was recorded in a study of spatial heterogeneity in lung cancer. This CDR3 spans 15 amino acids. V shed 0 bases, J shed 5 bases, and the junction held 5 bases outside the gene matches. The germline gives CDR1 SGHDN, CDR2 FVKESK. Only a few counts were recorded for this clonotype. Time point given: sample taken at primary tumor resection. MiXCR, applied by TCRdb to the 5' RACE reads, yields one record per CDR3 protein. The sample contains 20,000 to 25,000 distinct CDR3 sequences, around 5.3% of which appear only once. Sequences were derived from PBMCs, sampled at surgery. The clonotype was recovered from a male donor with early-stage non-small cell lung cancer. The chain joins TRBV14 to TRBJ2-5, with 8 bases identical to TRBD1. CDR3 in DNA: TGTGCCAGCAGCCAAGACAGGGGGCGCAGGGAGACCCAGTACTTC. Protein sequence: CASSQDRGRRETQYF.